Each of the 17 T cell receptor beta chains below was sequenced from the same sample in a study of long-term antiretroviral therapy in people with HIV. Assay version v3.0 of immunoSEQ was used, and it was run at survey level. Only in-frame clones appear in the TCRdb table, and some are missing; sequencing was by immunoSEQ multiplex PCR. The data contain around 26,000 clones, 82% of them singletons. Material: unsorted PBMCs, obtained 2.9 years after starting antiretroviral therapy. The receptors were sampled from a man aged 50 or older with HIV.

CDR3 loop: CASSPGLRTVLTGEPQHF. The DNA of the CDR3 is TGTGCCAGCTCACCGGGATTAAGGACCGTACTAACAGGGGAGCCCCAGCATTTT. The gene calls are TRBV18 and TRBJ1-5; 7 bases align to TRBD1. Germline V gene sequence: CDR1 KGHSH, CDR2 LQKENI. Trimming at V came to 3 bases and at J to 8 bases, leaving 19 bases not matched to a gene. The CDR3 has 18 amino acids. The whole variable domain, filled in from reference TRBV18 and TRBJ1-5, reads NAGVMQNPRHLVRRRGQEARLRCSPMKGHSHVYWYRQLPEEGLKFMVYLQKENIIDESGMPKERFSAEFPKEGPSILRIQQVVRGDSAAYFCASSPGLRTVLTGEPQHFGDGTRLSIL.

The V and J genes are TRBV2 and TRBJ2-1; 11 bases fit TRBD2. This CDR3 has 15 amino acids. CDR1 is SNHLY, CDR2 FYNNEI, per germline. V shed 2 bases, J shed 9 bases, and the junction held 6 bases outside the gene matches. The CDR3 reads CASSEFSGGVSEQFF. DNA of the CDR3: TGTGCCAGCAGTGAATTTAGCGGGGGGGTCTCTGAGCAGTTCTTC.

This chain links TRBV7-2 with TRBJ1-2; 7 positions agree with TRBD1. This CDR3 contains 14 residues. CDR1 SGHTA and CDR2 FQGNSA come from the germline V gene. V lost 0 bases, J lost 4 bases, and 2 bases stayed unmatched. The CDR3 DNA is TGTGCCAGCAGCTTAGCTAGGGACAGCTATGGCTACACCTTC. Translating gives CASSLARDSYGYTF.

This clone was counted only a few times. The chain uses TRBV6-1 and TRBJ1-2; 8 bases agree with TRBD1. The CDR3 runs 14 residues. Germline CDR1 and CDR2: MNHNS and SASEGT. V shed 3 bases, J shed 7 bases, and the junction held 7 bases outside the gene matches. The CDR3 loop reads CASSDTQGATGYTF. The CDR3 DNA sequence: TGTGCCAGCAGTGATACCCAGGGGGCGACTGGCTACACCTTC.

The gene calls are TRBV6-6 and TRBJ2-7, with 10 positions matching TRBD1. The CDR3 totals 14 residues. The V and J ends lost 6 bases and 3 bases, in that order; junction bases with no gene match: 5. CDR1 is MNHNY and CDR2 is SVGAGI in the germline V gene (reference sequence). The CDR3 DNA is TGTGCCAGCAGCCCGGGACAGGGGATCTACGAGCAGTACTTC. It yields the protein CASSPGQGIYEQYF.

This chain links TRBV6-5 with TRBJ2-2; perhaps TRBD2 as D (6 bases). CDR1 and CDR2 from the germline V gene are MNHEY and SVGAGI. V lost 7 bases and J lost 3, with 15 bases in between. The CDR3 consists of 15 residues. Here the CDR3 DNA reads TGTGCCAGCACTATAGGTGGAGGGGACACCGGGGAGCTGTTTTTT. It translates to CASTIGGGDTGELFF.

The chain employs TRBV5-1 and TRBJ1-1, with a tentative D call TRBD1 (6 bases). Trimming removed 0 bases at V and 9 bases at J, with 12 bases between. This CDR3 is built from 13 residues. Per germline, CDR1 SGHRS and CDR2 YFSETQ. CDR3 in amino acids: CASSLAGAGKAFF. Written as DNA, the CDR3 is TGCGCCAGCAGCTTGGCGGGGGCCGGTAAAGCTTTCTTT.

This chain connects TRBV15 to TRBJ1-5, with no clear D. V dropped 1 base and J dropped 6 bases, with 10 bases sitting between them. Germline V gene lookup returns CDR1 LNHNV and CDR2 YYDKDF (reference sequence). CDR3 length equals 14 residues. This CDR3 reads CATSRGAEGQPQHF. As DNA, the CDR3 is TGTGCCACCAGCAGAGGGGCAGAAGGTCAGCCCCAGCATTTT.

V and J are TRBV19 and TRBJ1-1; D is unresolved. V dropped 4 bases and J dropped 1 base, with 7 bases sitting between them. CDR1 LNHDA and CDR2 SQIVND come from the germline V gene (reference sequence). The CDR3 contains 13 residues. The CDR3 DNA reads as TGTGCCAGTAGTAAGTCCGGGAACACTGAAGCTTTCTTT. Translated: CASSKSGNTEAFF.

The V gene is TRBV6-1, the J gene TRBJ1-2; 12 bases align to TRBD1. Looked up from germline, CDR1 is MNHNS and CDR2 is SASEGT. The CDR3 has 16 residues. The ends lost 2 bases at V and 8 bases at J; junction bases unmatched: 9. The CDR3, as DNA: TGTGCCAGCAGTGAACCGGGACAGGGGGCACGAGGGGGCTACACCTTC. Its translation: CASSEPGQGARGGYTF.

The chain joins TRBV18 to TRBJ2-3; 9 bases are a match to TRBD1. V dropped 6 bases and J dropped 4; count of bases not matched to a gene: 8. This CDR3 is 15 amino acids long. CDR1 and CDR2 (germline): KGHSH, LQKENI. The DNA of the CDR3 is TGTGCCAGCTCTATGGGACAGGGTGGTGCAGATACGCAGTATTTT. It is translated as CASSMGQGGADTQYF. The full variable domain, in which reference TRBV18 and TRBJ2-3 provide the parts outside the CDR3, is NAGVMQNPRHLVRRRGQEARLRCSPMKGHSHVYWYRQLPEEGLKFMVYLQKENIIDESGMPKERFSAEFPKEGPSILRIQQVVRGDSAAYFCASSMGQGGADTQYFGPGTRLTVL.

The V call is TRBV5-4, the J call TRBJ1-1, with 7 positions matching TRBD1. V shed 6 bases, J shed 4 bases, and the junction held 6 bases outside the gene matches. Per germline, CDR1 SGHNT and CDR2 YYREEE (reference sequence). CDR3 length: 13 amino acids. DNA for the CDR3: TGTGCCAGCACCCTCCACAGGGGCACTGAAGCTTTCTTT. Its translation is CASTLHRGTEAFF.

There are a few counts of this clone. This chain connects TRBV6-6 to TRBJ1-6; 9 bases map to TRBD1. The CDR3 consists of 16 residues. V shed 6 bases and J 13 bases; nucleotides not matched to a gene: 16. Germline assignment: CDR1 MNHNY and CDR2 SVGAGI (reference sequence). This CDR3 reads CASRPSPGTGSEPLHF. CDR3 in DNA: TGTGCCAGCAGGCCAAGCCCCGGGACAGGGTCTGAGCCCCTCCACTTT.

This chain uses TRBV2 with TRBJ1-3; D remains unclear. The CDR3 covers 12 residues. Germline CDR1 is SNHLY and CDR2 is FYNNEI. Trimming took 1 base from V and 3 from J, leaving 1 base between them. In DNA form, the CDR3 reads TGTGCCAGCAGTGAAGTTGGAAACACCATATATTTT. This translates into CASSEVGNTIYF.

CDR3 nucleotides: TGTGCCATCAGTGAGTCCCAAGCTAGCGGGGATAACAATGAGCAGTTCTTC. It translates to CAISESQASGDNNEQFF. The rearrangement uses TRBV10-3 and TRBJ2-1; 9 positions match TRBD2. After removal of 0 bases from V and 5 bases from J, the junction contained 8 bases not matched to a gene. Germline CDR1 is ENHRY and CDR2 is SYGVKD. The CDR3 extends over 17 amino acids.

The rearrangement uses TRBV4-3 and TRBJ2-7; D is perhaps TRBD1 (6 bases). The CDR3 is made up of 16 amino acids. The germline V gene has CDR1 LGHNA and CDR2 YSLEER. V was clipped by 3 bases and J by 0 bases, with 15 bases between them. The CDR3, as DNA: TGCGCCAGCAGCCAGGAGAGGACAGTTACCTCCTACGAGCAGTACTTC. Protein product: CASSQERTVTSYEQYF.

The rearrangement links TRBV7-2 to TRBJ2-1; D is ambiguous. The V gene's germline CDR1 is SGHTA and CDR2 FQGNSA. The CDR3 extends over 12 amino acids. V was trimmed by 4 bases and J by 9 bases, leaving 10 bases between them. CDR3 residues: CASSSPPGEQFF. As DNA, the CDR3 is TGTGCCAGCAGCTCCCCCCCGGGTGAGCAGTTCTTC.